This T cell receptor (beta chain) originates from a study of shared clonotypes between healthy human individuals. Study-wide points: In this cohort, only blood was sampled, and tissue repertoires likely differ. Naive subsets tended to show greater estimated richness than memory subsets.

For this clone: Its specificity is unknown.

Clones were read by immunoSEQ multiplex PCR, and TCRdb kept only the in-frame ones, dropping some. The data show over a million clones, around four fifths seen once. Germline CDR1 MGHDK, CDR2 SYGVNS. Germline trimming cut 4 bases from V and 0 bases from J; bases unmatched to any gene: 9. The CDR3 extends over 18 amino acids. Material: memory CD4+ T cells sorted from blood. Stated subset: CD45RA-negative fraction. The rearrangement links TRBV25-1 to TRBJ2-5, with 12 positions matching TRBD2. This TCR was sampled from a man aged 18 to 35 in good health. This CDR3 is CASSAGLGLAGYQETQYF. The CDR3 nucleotides are TGTGCCAGCAGTGCGGGACTAGGACTAGCGGGGTACCAAGAGACCCAGTACTTC.